A selection of T cell receptor beta chains follows, all from one sample in a study of blood T cell repertoires in COVID-19. Libraries were prepared by immunoSEQ multiplex PCR; TCRdb keeps only in-frame clonotypes and omits some of them. The sample lists 240,000 or so clones; 86% were seen once. The source material was peripheral blood. The receptors were gathered from a woman in her 30s who had recovered from COVID-19. Each CDR3 is given with its conserved first and last residue. A D gene is named only where the DNA matches it firmly. Some rows have no size entry. The others give once, few or many, or a class for an expanded clone.

CDR3 DNA | CDR3 protein | J gene | D gene | clone size | V gene
TGTGCCAGTAGTATGCAAGGGCAGGGTAATGAAAAACTGTTTTTT | CASSMQGQGNEKLFF | TRBJ1-4 | . | . | TRBV19
TGTGCCAGCAGCTTAATGCAGGCCTACGAGCAGTACTTC | CASSLMQAYEQYF | TRBJ2-7 | . | . | TRBV7-2
TGTGCCAGCAGCTTACTTGCGGGGGTTAGCACAGATACGCAGTATTTT | CASSLLAGVSTDTQYF | TRBJ2-3 | TRBD2 | . | TRBV11-3
TGTGCCAGCAGTTCCTGGGACATTCCCGAGCAGTACTTC | CASSSWDIPEQYF | TRBJ2-7 | . | . | TRBV12-3/TRBV12-4
TGTGCCAGTAGTGTGACAGTTCAGAACACTGAAGCTTTCTTT | CASSVTVQNTEAFF | TRBJ1-1 | . | . | TRBV19
TGTGCCAGCAGCCCCCTCGCCGCGCGCAATGAGCAGTTCTTC | CASSPLAARNEQFF | TRBJ2-1 | . | . | TRBV7-2
TGTGCCAGCAGTTCACCCGCGACAGGGAATCAGCCCCAGCATTTT | CASSSPATGNQPQHF | TRBJ1-5 | TRBD1 | . | TRBV6-2/TRBV6-3
TGTGCCAGCAGTGAATGGCAGGGATACGAGCAGTACTTC | CASSEWQGYEQYF | TRBJ2-7 | . | . | TRBV2
TGTGCCAGCAGTACGGGGGTGAACTATGGCTACACCTTC | CASSTGVNYGYTF | TRBJ1-2 | . | . | TRBV12-3/TRBV12-4
TGTGCCAGCAGCTTCTCAGCGGGCACAGATACGCAGTATTTT | CASSFSAGTDTQYF | TRBJ2-3 | . | . | TRBV7-7
TGTGCCAGTAGCATGACTAAAAGCATCGCAGATACGCAGTATTTT | CASSMTKSIADTQYF | TRBJ2-3 | . | . | TRBV19
TGCGCCAGCAGCAAACTAGCGGGGGTTTACGAGCAGTACTTC | CASSKLAGVYEQYF | TRBJ2-7 | TRBD2 | . | TRBV4-1
TGTGCCAGCTTTTGCGGGGGGAACACAGATACGCAGTATTTT | CASFCGGNTDTQYF | TRBJ2-3 | . | . | TRBV21-1
TGTGCCAGTAGTATAGATTCAGGCAGGGGTAATGAGCAGTTCTTC | CASSIDSGRGNEQFF | TRBJ2-1 | . | . | TRBV19
TGTGCCAGCAGTTCGACAGGGGGCTTTGGGCAGCCCCAGCATTTT | CASSSTGGFGQPQHF | TRBJ1-5 | TRBD1 | once | TRBV6-6
TGTGCCAGCAGCCCATACAGGGAGGGCGACCCTGAAGCTTTCTTT | CASSPYREGDPEAFF | TRBJ1-1 | . | . | TRBV5-5
TGTGCCAGCAGCTCCCCAGTAACCCGAAGCTACGAGCAGTACTTC | CASSSPVTRSYEQYF | TRBJ2-7 | . | . | TRBV11-3
TGTGCCAGCAGTTACGGACAGAACATGAACACTGAAGCTTTCTTT | CASSYGQNMNTEAFF | TRBJ1-1 | . | . | TRBV6-5
TGCGCCAGCAGCTTGGGAGCGTGGACAGGGGGAAACATGAACACTGAAGCTTTCTTT | CASSLGAWTGGNMNTEAFF | TRBJ1-1 | TRBD1 | . | TRBV5-1
TGCAGCGTTGATTCGGGGGGCGACGAGCAGTACTTC | CSVDSGGDEQYF | TRBJ2-7 | . | . | TRBV29-1
TGTGCCAGCAGCTCTGAGAGCAGGGGGCACAATTCACCCCTCCACTTT | CASSSESRGHNSPLHF | TRBJ1-6 | TRBD1 | . | TRBV3-1/TRBV3-2
TGTGCTAGTGGTTTGACCCCGGGAGACATTCAGTACTTC | CASGLTPGDIQYF | TRBJ2-4 | . | . | TRBV12-5
TGTGCCAGCAGTTCAAGCGGAGGGATTACCGGGGAGCTGTTTTTT | CASSSSGGITGELFF | TRBJ2-2 | . | . | TRBV7-7
TGTGCCAGCAGCGTCAGGGGCACTAACTATGGCTACACCTTC | CASSVRGTNYGYTF | TRBJ1-2 | . | . | TRBV6-5
TGTGCCAGCAGCGTAACCCTAGGGGGGGAAAACACAGATACGCAGTATTTT | CASSVTLGGENTDTQYF | TRBJ2-3 | . | . | TRBV9
TGTGCCAGCAGCTTAGCAGTTCCTAGCGGGGGCCGAGATACGCAGTATTTT | CASSLAVPSGGRDTQYF | TRBJ2-3 | TRBD2 | . | TRBV7-9
TGTGCCAGCAGCTTGTTCAGAGGGGGAATGGGGCAGCCCCAGCATTTT | CASSLFRGGMGQPQHF | TRBJ1-5 | . | . | TRBV5-6
TGTGCCAGCAGTGGGGGGGGGAGCTCCTACGAGCAGTACTTC | CASSGGGSSYEQYF | TRBJ2-7 | TRBD2 | once | TRBV2
TGTGCCAGCTCACCCCGGGGCGACTTGACACAGGGGGCTCAGCCCCAGCATTTT | CASSPRGDLTQGAQPQHF | TRBJ1-5 | TRBD1 | . | TRBV18